By frequency in the sample, the clone carrying this TCR beta chain is medium-sized. The V and J ends lost 2 bases and 3 bases respectively, with 11 bases between them. CDR3 length: 14 residues. CDR1 and CDR2 from the germline V gene are WNHNN and SYGVQD (reference sequence). This sample was included in a study of T-cell memory formation after mild COVID-19. TCRdb analysed the 5' RACE reads with MiXCR anew, one entry per CDR3 protein. The sample holds under 5,000 distinct CDR3 sequences; around 17% are singletons and the top ten take 2.1%. The TCR comes from an adult who had mild COVID-19 (a few samples of this study predate the infection). Cell type and time point are not known. The rearrangement joins TRBV10-1 to TRBJ2-7; weak D call: TRBD1 (6 bases). Source material: PBMCs or a T cell subset sorted from them (not recorded which). The CDR3 region is CASSEGQPNYEQYF. The CDR3 bases are TGCGCCAGCAGTGAGGGACAGCCTAACTACGAGCAGTACTTC.